The rows below give T cell receptor beta chains drawn from one sample of a study of blood T cell repertoires in COVID-19. Using immunoSEQ multiplex PCR, the repertoire was profiled, and TCRdb retains in-frame clones only, with some absent. The table shows 200,000 to 250,000 clones, with more than 85% occurring only once. Sequenced sample: peripheral blood. The receptor set was obtained from a woman aged 45-59 years with COVID-19, enrolled during active disease. Each CDR3 is given with its conserved first and last residue. A D gene is named only where the DNA matches it firmly. Where a row states a size, it is once, few, many or the class of an expanded clone; other rows omit it.

j_call,v_call,d_call,clone_size,cdr3_aa,cdr3_nt
TRBJ1-2,TRBV30,TRBD1,few,CAWSSTGGAGGYTF,TGTGCCTGGAGTTCGACAGGGGGCGCGGGTGGCTACACCTTC
TRBJ1-1,TRBV5-1,TRBD1,NA,CASSPGTVNTEAFF,TGCGCCAGCAGCCCCGGGACAGTGAACACTGAAGCTTTCTTT
TRBJ1-6,TRBV6-2/TRBV6-3,NA,NA,CASSYSPPGPLHF,TGTGCCAGCAGTTACTCCCCCCCAGGACCCCTCCACTTT
TRBJ2-1,TRBV4-2,NA,NA,CASSQQQGLTEQFF,TGTGCCAGCAGCCAACAACAGGGCCTTACTGAGCAGTTCTTC
TRBJ1-3,TRBV29-1,NA,few,CSVVQGSGNTIYF,TGCAGCGTTGTTCAGGGATCTGGAAACACCATATATTTT
TRBJ2-1,TRBV19,NA,NA,CASSIGSNNEQFF,TGTGCCAGTAGTATTGGGAGCAACAATGAGCAGTTCTTC
TRBJ2-2,TRBV7-2,TRBD2,NA,CASSSGLAAGELFF,TGTGCCAGCAGCTCAGGACTAGCGGCCGGGGAGCTGTTTTTT
TRBJ2-5,TRBV10-3,TRBD2,NA,CAIRGGQETQYF,TGTGCCATCAGGGGGGGGCAAGAGACCCAGTACTTC
TRBJ1-2,TRBV3-1/TRBV3-2,NA,NA,CASSQVNGAHGYTF,TGTGCCAGCAGCCAAGTCAATGGGGCCCATGGCTACACCTTC
TRBJ2-1,TRBV7-6,TRBD1,once,CASSTYPRGRYNEQFF,TGTGCCAGCAGCACATACCCCAGGGGGCGCTACAATGAGCAGTTCTTC
TRBJ2-5,TRBV28,NA,NA,CASSFPSNYGDQETQYF,TGTGCCAGCAGTTTTCCTTCGAATTATGGAGATCAAGAGACCCAGTACTTC
TRBJ2-3,TRBV19,NA,NA,CASTQGVTDTQYF,TGTGCCAGTACACAAGGGGTCACAGATACGCAGTATTTT
TRBJ1-6,TRBV7-2,NA,NA,CASSSPLGPLHF,TGTGCCAGCAGCTCACCCCTAGGTCCCCTCCACTTT
TRBJ2-1,TRBV10-1,TRBD1,NA,CASSAGTADSNEQFF,TGCGCCAGCAGTGCCGGGACAGCCGATTCAAATGAGCAGTTCTTC
TRBJ2-7,TRBV7-9,TRBD1,once,CASSPQRDRANEQYF,TGTGCCAGCAGCCCGCAAAGGGACAGGGCTAACGAGCAGTACTTC
TRBJ1-6,TRBV2,TRBD1,NA,CASSVNRGYSPLHF,TGTGCCAGCAGTGTCAACAGGGGGTATTCACCCCTCCACTTT
TRBJ1-1,TRBV19,NA,once,CASSKAMNTEAFF,TGTGCCAGTAGTAAAGCCATGAACACTGAAGCTTTCTTT
TRBJ2-7,TRBV6-4,TRBD1,NA,CASQGAEGEQYF,TGTGCCAGCCAGGGGGCTGAGGGCGAGCAGTACTTC
TRBJ2-7,TRBV30,NA,NA,CAWTKPGIPWEQYF,TGTGCCTGGACCAAACCCGGGATCCCCTGGGAGCAGTACTTC
TRBJ1-1,TRBV5-1,NA,NA,CASSLARGSTEAFF,TGCGCCAGCAGCTTGGCCAGAGGGTCCACTGAAGCTTTCTTT
TRBJ1-4,TRBV3-1/TRBV3-2,NA,NA,CASSQSRGKLFF,TGTGCCAGCAGCCAAAGTAGGGGAAAACTGTTTTTT